The 6 T cell receptor beta chains in this list originate from one sample, sequenced in a study of cytomegalovirus exposure and HLA in healthy donors. PCR involved 60 Vbeta and 13 Jbeta primers. This table comes from immunoSEQ multiplex PCR, and its TCRdb copy is limited to in-frame clones, with some not included. This sample has roughly 150,000 clones, with over 70% found just once. Sample: PBMCs. These receptor sequences come from a man aged 30-40 years in good health and CMV-seronegative.

This clone appeared a few times. The chain employs TRBV6-5 and TRBJ1-5; D perhaps matches TRBD1 (6 bases). V lost 8 bases and J lost 0, with 11 bases in between. The CDR3 consists of 14 residues. Per the germline V gene, CDR1 is MNHEY and CDR2 is SVGAGI. The CDR3 sequence: CASGQLYSNQPQHF. The CDR3 DNA sequence: TGTGCCAGCGGACAGCTTTATAGCAATCAGCCCCAGCATTTT.

As to this clone: The final CDR3 position lacks the conserved phenylalanine or tryptophan, pointing to a likely read error. Because the CDR3's place on the DNA is in doubt, the DNA is left out and the CDR3 is given as listed by TCRdb. The chain combines TRBV27 with TRBJ2-7; the table's D call, TRBD1, has no DNA check behind it. The CDR3 numbers 8 amino acids, ends counted. The germline V gene has CDR1 MNHEY and CDR2 SMNVEV (reference sequence). This CDR3 reads CASTIQLL.

The gene calls are TRBV2 and TRBJ2-2; TRBD1 is a possible D gene (5 bases). CDR3 size: 14 residues. The V gene's germline CDR1 is SNHLY and CDR2 FYNNEI. Trimming pared 2 bases from V and 1 base from J, leaving 5 bases between. The CDR3 bases are TGTGCCAGCAGTGAAAGGGGGAACACCGGGGAGCTGTTTTTT. Encoded protein: CASSERGNTGELFF.

The chain joins TRBV6-5 to TRBJ2-5; weak D call: TRBD1 (5 bases). V lost 5 bases, J lost 5 bases, and 15 bases lay in between. This CDR3 is built from 14 residues. Germline loops: CDR1 MNHEY, CDR2 SVGAGI. The CDR3 DNA sequence: TGTGCCAGCAGTGCCGGACAAGGGTGGGAGACCCAGTACTTC. This gives the protein CASSAGQGWETQYF.

This chain connects TRBV7-8 to TRBJ2-1, with TRBD1 matching over 7 bases. Germline V gene data show CDR1 as SGHVS and CDR2 as FQNEAQ. The CDR3 has 13 amino acids. CDR3 in DNA: TGTGCGTCTCAGGGGGATGGTAGGAATGAGCAGTTCTTC. Its translation: CASQGDGRNEQFF.

About this clone: The junction shows a germline mismatch at one end, possibly a read error. The CDR3 spells CASSSRTYPGTHF. The CDR3 coding sequence is TGCGCCAGCAGCTCCCGAACTTATCCGGGTACCCACTTC. The chain has TRBV5-1 and TRBJ2-5; no definite D call. This CDR3 region has 13 residues. Germline CDR1 SGHRS, CDR2 YFSETQ. Filled out from reference TRBV5-1 and TRBJ2-5, the complete variable domain reads KAGVTQTPRYLIKTRGQQVTLSCSPISGHRSVSWYQQTPGQGLQFLFEYFSETQRNKGNFPGRFSGRQFSNSRSEMNVSTLELGDSALYLCASSSRTYPGTHFGPGTRLLVL.